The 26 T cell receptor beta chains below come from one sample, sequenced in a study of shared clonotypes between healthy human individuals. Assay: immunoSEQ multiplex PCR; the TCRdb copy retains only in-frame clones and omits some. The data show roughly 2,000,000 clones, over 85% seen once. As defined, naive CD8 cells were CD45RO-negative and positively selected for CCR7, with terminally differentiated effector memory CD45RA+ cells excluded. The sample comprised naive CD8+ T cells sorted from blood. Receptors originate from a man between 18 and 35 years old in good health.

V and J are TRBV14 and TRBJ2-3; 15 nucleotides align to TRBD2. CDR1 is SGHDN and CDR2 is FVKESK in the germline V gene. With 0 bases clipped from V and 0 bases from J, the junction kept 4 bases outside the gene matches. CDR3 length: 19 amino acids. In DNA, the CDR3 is TGTGCCAGCAGCCAAGATCTAGGACTAGCGGGGGGGAGCACAGATACGCAGTATTTT. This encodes CASSQDLGLAGGSTDTQYF.

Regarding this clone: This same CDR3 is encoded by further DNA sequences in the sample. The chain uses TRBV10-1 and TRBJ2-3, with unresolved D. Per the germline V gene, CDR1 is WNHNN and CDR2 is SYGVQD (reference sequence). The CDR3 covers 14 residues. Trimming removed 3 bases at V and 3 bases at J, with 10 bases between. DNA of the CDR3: TGCGCCAGCAGTGAAGGGCGGATAACAGATACGCAGTATTTT. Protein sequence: CASSEGRITDTQYF.

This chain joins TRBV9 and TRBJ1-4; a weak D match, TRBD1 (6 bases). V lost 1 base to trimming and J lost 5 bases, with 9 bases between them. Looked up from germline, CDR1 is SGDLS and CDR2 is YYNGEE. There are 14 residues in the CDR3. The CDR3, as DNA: TGTGCCAGCAGCGTATCGGGGGGCAATGAAAAACTGTTTTTT. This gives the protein CASSVSGGNEKLFF.

CDR3 residues: CASRFGQGVHEQYF. CDR3 sequence (DNA): TGCGCCAGCAGATTTGGACAGGGGGTCCACGAGCAGTACTTC. The chain has TRBV5-1 and TRBJ2-7; 10 bases map to TRBD1. The junction had 7 bases not matched to a gene; V was cut back by 5 bases and J by 5 bases. The CDR3 has 14 amino acids. Germline loops: CDR1 SGHRS, CDR2 YFSETQ.

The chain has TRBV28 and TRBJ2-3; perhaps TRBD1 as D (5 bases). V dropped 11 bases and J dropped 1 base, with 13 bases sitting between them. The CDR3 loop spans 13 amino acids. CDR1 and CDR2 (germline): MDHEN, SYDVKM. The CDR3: CASQGVGTDTQYF. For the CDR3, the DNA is TGTGCCTCCCAGGGCGTCGGCACAGATACGCAGTATTTT.

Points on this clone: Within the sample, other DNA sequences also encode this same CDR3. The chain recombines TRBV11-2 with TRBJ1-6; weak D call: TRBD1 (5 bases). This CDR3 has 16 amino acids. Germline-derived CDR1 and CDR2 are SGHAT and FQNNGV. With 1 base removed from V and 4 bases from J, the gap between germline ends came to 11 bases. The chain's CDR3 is CASSLVGGAYNSPLHF. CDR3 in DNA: TGTGCCAGCAGCTTAGTAGGAGGGGCATATAATTCACCCCTCCACTTT.

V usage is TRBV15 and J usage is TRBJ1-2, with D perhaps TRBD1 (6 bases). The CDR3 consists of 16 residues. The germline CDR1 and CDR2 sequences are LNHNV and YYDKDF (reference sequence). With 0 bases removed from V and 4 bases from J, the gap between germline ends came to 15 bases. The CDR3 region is CATSRDEEAGAYGYTF. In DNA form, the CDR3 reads TGTGCCACCAGCAGAGATGAGGAGGCAGGGGCCTATGGCTACACCTTC.

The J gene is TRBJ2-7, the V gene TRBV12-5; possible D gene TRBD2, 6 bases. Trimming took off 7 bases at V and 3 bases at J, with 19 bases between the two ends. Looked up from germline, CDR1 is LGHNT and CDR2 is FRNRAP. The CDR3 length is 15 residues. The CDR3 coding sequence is TGTGCTAGTGCCTTAAATCTTGGGGGGAACTACGAGCAGTACTTC. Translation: CASALNLGGNYEQYF.

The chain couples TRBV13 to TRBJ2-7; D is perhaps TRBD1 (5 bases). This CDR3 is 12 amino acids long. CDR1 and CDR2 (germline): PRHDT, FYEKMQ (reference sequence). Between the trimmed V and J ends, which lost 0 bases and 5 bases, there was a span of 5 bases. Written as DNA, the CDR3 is TGTGCCAGCAGCTTAGGACAGGACGAGCAGTACTTC. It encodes CASSLGQDEQYF.

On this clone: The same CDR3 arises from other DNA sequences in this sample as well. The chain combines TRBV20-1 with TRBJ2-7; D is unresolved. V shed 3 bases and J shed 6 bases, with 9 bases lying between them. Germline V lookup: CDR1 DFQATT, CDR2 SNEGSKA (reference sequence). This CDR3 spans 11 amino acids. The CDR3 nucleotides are TGCAGTGCTAGGACTGGCTTCGAGCAGTACTTC. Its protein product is CSARTGFEQYF.

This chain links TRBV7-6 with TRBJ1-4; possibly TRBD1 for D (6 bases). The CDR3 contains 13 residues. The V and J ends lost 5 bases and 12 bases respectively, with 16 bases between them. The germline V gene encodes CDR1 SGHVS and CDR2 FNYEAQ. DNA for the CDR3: TGTGCCAGCAGCCGAAGAGGGGGTGGGGAACTGTTTTTT. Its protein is CASSRRGGGELFF.

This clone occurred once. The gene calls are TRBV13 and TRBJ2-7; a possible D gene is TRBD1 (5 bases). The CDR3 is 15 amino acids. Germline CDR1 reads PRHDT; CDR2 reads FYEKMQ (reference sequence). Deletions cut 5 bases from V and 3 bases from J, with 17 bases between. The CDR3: CASSPHQRGRYEQYF. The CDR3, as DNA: TGTGCCAGCAGCCCACACCAAAGGGGCCGCTACGAGCAGTACTTC. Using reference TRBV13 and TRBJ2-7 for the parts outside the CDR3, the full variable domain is AAGVIQSPRHLIKEKRETATLKCYPIPRHDTVYWYQQGPGQDPQFLISFYEKMQSDKGSIPDRFSAQQFSDYHSELNMSSLELGDSALYFCASSPHQRGRYEQYFGPGTRLTVT.

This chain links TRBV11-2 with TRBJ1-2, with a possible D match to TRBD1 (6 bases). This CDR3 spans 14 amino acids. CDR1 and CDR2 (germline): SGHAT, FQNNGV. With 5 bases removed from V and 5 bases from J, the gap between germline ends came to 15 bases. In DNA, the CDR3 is TGTGCCAGCAGCATCCTCCTGGGACAATATGGCTACACCTTC. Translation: CASSILLGQYGYTF.

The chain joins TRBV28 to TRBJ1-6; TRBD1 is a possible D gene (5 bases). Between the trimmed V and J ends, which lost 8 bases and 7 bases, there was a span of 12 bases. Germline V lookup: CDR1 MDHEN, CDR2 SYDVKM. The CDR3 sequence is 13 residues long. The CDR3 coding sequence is TGTGCCAGCGGCCCAGGGACCAATTCACCCCTCCACTTT. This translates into CASGPGTNSPLHF. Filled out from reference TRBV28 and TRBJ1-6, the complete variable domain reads DVKVTQSSRYLVKRTGEKVFLECVQDMDHENMFWYRQDPGLGLRLIYFSYDVKMKEKGDIPEGYSVSREKKERFSLILESASTNQTSMYLCASGPGTNSPLHFGNGTRLTVT.

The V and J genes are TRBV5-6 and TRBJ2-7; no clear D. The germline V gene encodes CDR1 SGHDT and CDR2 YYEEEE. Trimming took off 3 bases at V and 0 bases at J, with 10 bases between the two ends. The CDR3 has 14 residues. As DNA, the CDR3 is TGTGCCAGCAGCTCGGACCGGCTCTCCTACGAGCAGTACTTC. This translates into CASSSDRLSYEQYF.

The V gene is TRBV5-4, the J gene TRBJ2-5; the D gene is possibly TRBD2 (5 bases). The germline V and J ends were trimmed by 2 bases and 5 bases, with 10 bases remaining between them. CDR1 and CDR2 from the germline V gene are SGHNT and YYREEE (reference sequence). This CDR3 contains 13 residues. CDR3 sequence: CASSFDTGETQYF. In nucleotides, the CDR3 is TGTGCCAGCAGCTTTGACACGGGGGAGACCCAGTACTTC.

The chain's CDR3 is CASSTGQGKYEQYF. CDR3 bases: TGTGCCAGCAGTACTGGACAGGGAAAGTACGAGCAGTACTTC. The chain is built from TRBV6-1 and TRBJ2-7; TRBD1 aligns across 8 bases. The CDR3 has 14 residues. Germline V gene data show CDR1 as MNHNS and CDR2 as SASEGT. The trim removed 5 bases at V and 4 bases at J, leaving 7 bases unmatched.

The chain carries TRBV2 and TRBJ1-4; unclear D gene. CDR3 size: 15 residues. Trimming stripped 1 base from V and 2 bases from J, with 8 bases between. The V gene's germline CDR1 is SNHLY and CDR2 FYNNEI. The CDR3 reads CASSEGPGTNEKLFF. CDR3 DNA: TGTGCCAGCAGTGAAGGACCAGGCACTAATGAAAAACTGTTTTTT.

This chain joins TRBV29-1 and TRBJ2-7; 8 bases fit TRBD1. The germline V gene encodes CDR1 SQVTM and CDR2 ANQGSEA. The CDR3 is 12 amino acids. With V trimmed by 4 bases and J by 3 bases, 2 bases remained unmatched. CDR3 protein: CSVGGQVYEQYF. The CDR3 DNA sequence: TGCAGCGTTGGGGGACAGGTCTACGAGCAGTACTTC.

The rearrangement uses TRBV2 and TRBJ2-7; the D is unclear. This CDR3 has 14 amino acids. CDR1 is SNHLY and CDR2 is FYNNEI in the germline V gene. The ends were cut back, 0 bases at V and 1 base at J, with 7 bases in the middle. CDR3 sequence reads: CASSEASASYEQYF. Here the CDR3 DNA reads TGTGCCAGCAGTGAAGCGTCAGCATCCTACGAGCAGTACTTC.

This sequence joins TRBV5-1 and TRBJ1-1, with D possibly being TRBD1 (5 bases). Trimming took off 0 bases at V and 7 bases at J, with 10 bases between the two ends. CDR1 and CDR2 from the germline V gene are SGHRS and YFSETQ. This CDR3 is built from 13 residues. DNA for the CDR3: TGCGCCAGCAGCTTGGGGGGGAGTGATGAAGCTTTCTTT. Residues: CASSLGGSDEAFF.

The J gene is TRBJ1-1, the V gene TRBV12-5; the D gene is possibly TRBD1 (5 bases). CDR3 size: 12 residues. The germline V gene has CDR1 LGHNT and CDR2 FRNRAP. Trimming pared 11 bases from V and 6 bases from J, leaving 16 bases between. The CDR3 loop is CALDGGVAEAFF. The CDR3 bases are TGTGCTCTTGATGGGGGGGTGGCTGAAGCTTTCTTT.

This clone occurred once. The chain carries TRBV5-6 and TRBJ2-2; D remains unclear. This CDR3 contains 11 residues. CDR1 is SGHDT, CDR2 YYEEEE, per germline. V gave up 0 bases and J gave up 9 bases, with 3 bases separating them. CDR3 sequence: CASSLGRELFF. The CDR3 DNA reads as TGTGCCAGCAGCTTGGGCAGGGAGCTGTTTTTT. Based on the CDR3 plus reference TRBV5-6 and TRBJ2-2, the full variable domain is DAGVTQSPTHLIKTRGQQVTLRCSPKSGHDTVSWYQQALGQGPQFIFQYYEEEERQRGNFPDRFSGHQFPNYSSELNVNALLLGDSALYLCASSLGRELFFGEGSRLTVL.

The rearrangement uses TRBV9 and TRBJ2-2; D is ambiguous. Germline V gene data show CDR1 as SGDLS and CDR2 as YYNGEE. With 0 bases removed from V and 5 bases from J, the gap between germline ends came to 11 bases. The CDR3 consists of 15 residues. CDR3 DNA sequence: TGTGCCAGCAGCGTAGTGGCCTTTGGGACCGGGGAGCTGTTTTTT. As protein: CASSVVAFGTGELFF. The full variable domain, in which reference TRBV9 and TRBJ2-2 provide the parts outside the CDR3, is DSGVTQTPKHLITATGQRVTLRCSPRSGDLSVYWYQQSLDQGLQFLIQYYNGEERAKGNILERFSAQQFPDLHSELNLSSLELGDSALYFCASSVVAFGTGELFFGEGSRLTVL.

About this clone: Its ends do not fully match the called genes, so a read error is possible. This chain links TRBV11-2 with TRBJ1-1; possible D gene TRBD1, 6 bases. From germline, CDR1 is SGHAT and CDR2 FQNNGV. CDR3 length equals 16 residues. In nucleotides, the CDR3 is TGTGCCAGCAGCTCCCTCAACGGGGGCCCGAACAGTGAAGCTTTCTTT. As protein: CASSSLNGGPNSEAFF. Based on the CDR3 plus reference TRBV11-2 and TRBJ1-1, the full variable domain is EAGVAQSPRYKIIEKRQSVAFWCNPISGHATLYWYQQILGQGPKLLIQFQNNGVVDDSQLPKDRFSAERLKGVDSTLKIQPAKLEDSAVYLCASSSLNGGPNSEAFFGQGTRLTVV.

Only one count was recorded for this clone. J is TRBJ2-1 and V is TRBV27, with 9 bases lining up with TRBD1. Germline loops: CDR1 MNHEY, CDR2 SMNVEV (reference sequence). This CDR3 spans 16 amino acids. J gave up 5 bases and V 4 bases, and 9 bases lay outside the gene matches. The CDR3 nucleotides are TGTGCCAGCAGTTGGGGACCGGGACAGGGCAACAATGAGCAGTTCTTC. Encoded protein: CASSWGPGQGNNEQFF.